Below are 26 T cell receptor beta chains sequenced from a single sample in a study of vaccination and CD4 T cells after COVID-19. With the Oncomine TCR Beta short-read assay, DNA from cultured CD4+ T cells was sequenced. TCRdb redid the calling of the PCR reads with MiXCR, one entry per CDR3 protein. Of 15,000 to 20,000 distinct CDR3 sequences listed, over 45% are singletons. These receptors have no known antigen. Sample treatment: approximately 9-day PBMC culture with coronavirus spike peptide pools or control peptides (ViraFEST assay). The sample was cultured CD4+ T cells from blood. These receptors came from a human donor with COVID-19.

This sequence joins TRBV18 and TRBJ2-3; TRBD2 agrees at 9 bases. In germline, CDR1 is KGHSH, CDR2 LQKENI. Unmatched junction bases numbered 4, after V lost 3 bases and J lost 3 bases. The CDR3 covers 15 residues. CDR3 protein: CASSPRLAVTDTQYF. The CDR3, as DNA: TGTGCCAGCTCACCCCGACTAGCGGTAACAGATACGCAGTATTTT.

This clonotype has just one count. The chain couples TRBV6-5 to TRBJ2-1, with TRBD2 identical over 14 bases. Germline CDR1 and CDR2: MNHEY and SVGAGI. The length of the CDR3 is 17 residues. J was trimmed by 8 bases and V by 0 bases; bases with no gene match: 6. The chain's CDR3 is CASSYSMTSGGADEQFF. CDR3 in DNA: TGTGCCAGCAGTTACTCGATGACTAGCGGGGGGGCCGATGAGCAGTTCTTC.

The gene calls are TRBV20-1 and TRBJ2-3; D is possibly TRBD1 or TRBD2 (5 bases each). This CDR3 is 14 amino acids long. V gave up 5 bases and J gave up 4 bases, with 16 bases separating them. Germline CDR1 and CDR2: DFQATT and SNEGSKA (reference sequence). CDR3 amino acids: CSAGGVLGADTQYF. As DNA, the CDR3 is TGCAGTGCTGGAGGAGTTTTGGGGGCAGATACGCAGTATTTT.

Here the CDR3 reads CASSYSISTTFTDTQYF. CDR3 DNA sequence: TGTGCCAGCAGTTACTCGATTTCCACGACCTTCACAGATACGCAGTATTTT. The rearrangement joins TRBV6-2 or TRBV6-3 to TRBJ2-3, with unresolved D. The CDR3 is 17 residues long. Germline V gene data show CDR1 as MNHEY and CDR2 as SVGEGT. The ends were cut back, 0 bases at V and 2 bases at J, with 15 bases in the middle.

The chain carries TRBV12-3 or TRBV12-4 and TRBJ1-6, with D maybe TRBD1 (6 bases). The CDR3 spans 14 residues. V lost 5 bases to trimming and J lost 7 bases, with 12 bases between them. CDR3 nucleotides: TGTGCCAGCAGTGGCGGAGACAGGAATTCACCCCTCCACTTT. Translating gives CASSGGDRNSPLHF.

This clonotype has more than one count but fewer than ten. This chain connects TRBV29-1 to TRBJ1-5; D may be TRBD1 (5 bases). This CDR3 comprises 13 residues. Germline CDR1 and CDR2: SQVTM and ANQGSEA. Trimming cost V 6 bases and J 4 bases, with 13 bases left between them. The CDR3 region is CSVQGGFNQPQHF. The CDR3 DNA is TGCAGCGTGCAGGGAGGATTTAATCAGCCCCAGCATTTT.

The V call is TRBV7-9, the J call TRBJ2-5; D is unresolved. CDR1 and CDR2 (germline): SEHNR, FQNEAQ (reference sequence). This CDR3 is built from 13 residues. The ends were cut back, 2 bases at V and 4 bases at J, with 8 bases in the middle. This chain's CDR3 is CASSLLTGETQYF. The CDR3 region has the DNA TGTGCCAGCAGCTTATTGACCGGAGAGACCCAGTACTTC.

V is TRBV28 and J is TRBJ1-1, with TRBD1 matching over 7 bases. V shed 7 bases and J 0 bases; nucleotides not matched to a gene: 2. The V gene's germline CDR1 is MDHEN and CDR2 SYDVKM. The CDR3 sequence is 13 residues long. The CDR3 here is CASMGQMNTEAFF. CDR3 bases: TGTGCCAGCATGGGACAGATGAACACTGAAGCTTTCTTT.

This clonotype is classed as medium-sized. The CDR3 DNA is TGTGCCAGCAGCTTACAGGGGTCACCCCTCCACTTT. It translates to CASSLQGSPLHF. The chain joins TRBV11-3 to TRBJ1-6; D is perhaps TRBD1 (6 bases). The V end lost 2 bases, the J end lost 10 bases, and 6 bases lay between the germline ends. CDR3 length equals 12 residues. Germline CDR1 is SGHNT and CDR2 is YENEEA.

This clonotype was observed a few times. The rearrangement joins TRBV7-2 to TRBJ1-6; the match to TRBD1 covers 9 bases. J gave up 7 bases and V 0 bases, and 10 bases lay outside the gene matches. CDR1 and CDR2 from the germline V gene are SGHTA and FQGNSA. The CDR3 has 18 residues. CDR3 amino acids: CASSLAGQGPLLNSPLHF. The CDR3 DNA reads TGTGCCAGCAGCTTAGCTGGACAGGGGCCCTTGCTCAATTCACCCCTCCACTTT.

This clonotype has a handful of counts. The chain couples TRBV15 to TRBJ1-2, with a weak D call TRBD1 (5 bases). V lost 1 base and J lost 8, with 20 bases in between. Germline V gene data show CDR1 as LNHNV and CDR2 as YYDKDF (reference sequence). The CDR3 runs 16 residues. The CDR3 DNA sequence: TGTGCCACCAGCAGAGGATGGGACGGCTTAGAAACGGGCTACACCTTC. It specifies CATSRGWDGLETGYTF.

V is TRBV27 and J is TRBJ2-7, with 7 bases fitting TRBD2. Trimming removed 5 bases from V and 6 bases from J; junction bases left unmatched: 4. This CDR3 has 12 amino acids. CDR1 and CDR2 from the germline V gene are MNHEY and SMNVEV (reference sequence). The CDR3 DNA reads TGTGCCAGCAGTGGCTGGGGGGGCGAGCAGTACTTC. It encodes CASSGWGGEQYF.

The genes are TRBV20-1 and TRBJ1-4, with D possibly matching TRBD1 (6 bases). The CDR3 is 14 residues long. CDR1 is DFQATT, CDR2 SNEGSKA, per germline (reference sequence). Trimming took 3 bases from V and 4 from J, leaving 12 bases between them. The CDR3 DNA sequence: TGCAGTGCTAGTGACAGGCGGGGTAATGAAAAACTGTTTTTT. This gives the protein CSASDRRGNEKLFF.

The chain has TRBV10-3 and TRBJ2-2; no clear D. Germline loops: CDR1 ENHRY, CDR2 SYGVKD. This CDR3 contains 13 residues. Trimming cost V 4 bases and J 5 bases, with 8 bases left between them. The CDR3 loop is CAISARETGELFF. As DNA, the CDR3 is TGTGCCATCAGTGCCAGAGAGACCGGGGAGCTGTTTTTT.

This chain links TRBV5-6 with TRBJ2-5; D gene ambiguous. V lost 0 bases and J 0 bases, leaving 6 bases between the germline ends. The CDR3 runs to 14 residues. Germline CDR1 and CDR2: SGHDT and YYEEEE. The CDR3 DNA follows: TGTGCCAGCAGCTTGGGTCGCTACCAAGAGACCCAGTACTTC. This translates into CASSLGRYQETQYF.

The chain recombines TRBV20-1 with TRBJ2-3; 13 positions match TRBD2. The CDR3 runs 14 residues. The junction had 8 bases not matched to a gene; V was cut back by 6 bases and J by 8 bases. Looked up from germline, CDR1 is DFQATT and CDR2 is SNEGSKA (reference sequence). The CDR3 nucleotides are TGCAGTGCGCCGACTAGCGGGGGGTTCAGTACGCAGTATTTT. Translation gives CSAPTSGGFSTQYF.

The J gene is TRBJ2-7, the V gene TRBV19; D remains ambiguous. CDR3 length: 12 residues. From germline, CDR1 is LNHDA and CDR2 SQIVND (reference sequence). V lost 8 bases and J 0 bases, leaving 8 bases between the germline ends. CDR3: CASSSGSYEQYF. In DNA, the CDR3 is TGTGCCAGTTCGTCCGGCTCCTACGAGCAGTACTTC.

This clonotype was picked up a small number of times. The chain couples TRBV20-1 to TRBJ2-5; D perhaps matches TRBD1 (7 bases). Germline CDR1 reads DFQATT; CDR2 reads SNEGSKA (reference sequence). This CDR3 is 13 amino acids long. V was pared by 7 bases and J by 5 bases, with 17 bases between. DNA of the CDR3: TGCAGTGGAATTCAGGGGGGAGGCGAGACCCAGTACTTC. Translation gives CSGIQGGGETQYF.

A single count supports this clonotype. The rearrangement uses TRBV5-1 and TRBJ1-2; 7 bases align to TRBD1. Germline CDR1 is SGHRS and CDR2 is YFSETQ. V lost 3 bases and J lost 5; bases outside the gene matches: 7. This CDR3 comprises 14 residues. Here the CDR3 reads CASSSFTGDYGYTF. Here the CDR3 DNA reads TGCGCCAGCAGCTCATTTACAGGGGATTATGGCTACACCTTC.

J is TRBJ2-7 and V is TRBV5-1, with D hard to call. Deletions cut 5 bases from V and 3 bases from J, with 21 bases between. There are 16 residues in the CDR3. The germline V gene has CDR1 SGHRS and CDR2 YFSETQ. The CDR3 loop is CASRLHQDRSGYEQYF. The CDR3 DNA is TGCGCCAGCAGGCTGCACCAGGACCGCAGTGGCTACGAGCAGTACTTC.

V gene TRBV28 combines with J gene TRBJ1-2, with TRBD1 as a possible D gene (6 bases). Germline-derived CDR1 and CDR2 are MDHEN and SYDVKM. This CDR3 is built from 14 residues. Trimming stripped 6 bases from V and 7 bases from J, with 18 bases between. CDR3 loop: CASSQGAGDSGYTF. The CDR3 DNA is TGTGCCAGCAGCCAAGGGGCAGGGGATAGTGGCTACACCTTC.

This clonotype has only a few counts. The genes are TRBV6-5 and TRBJ1-2; D not resolved. V was cut by 4 bases and J by 8 bases, with 8 bases left in between. The CDR3 is made up of 11 amino acids. CDR1 MNHEY and CDR2 SVGAGI come from the germline V gene. The DNA of the CDR3 is TGTGCCAGCAGTTCCGCCAAAGGCTACACCTTC. It codes for CASSSAKGYTF.

This clonotype has only a few counts. This CDR3 reads CASTGVGSLGYGYTF. CDR3 coding DNA: TGTGCCAGCACCGGCGTAGGCAGTTTGGGCTATGGCTACACCTTC. V gene TRBV18 combines with J gene TRBJ1-2; D call uncertain. Germline CDR1 and CDR2: KGHSH and LQKENI. The length of the CDR3 is 15 residues. V dropped 8 bases and J dropped 4 bases, with 20 bases sitting between them.

This clonotype has only a few counts. The rearrangement links TRBV20-1 to TRBJ2-2; weak D call: TRBD1 (6 bases). V was pared by 3 bases and J by 2 bases, with 10 bases between. The CDR3 totals 14 residues. CDR1 is DFQATT, CDR2 SNEGSKA, per germline (reference sequence). The CDR3 reads CSARGDTNTGELFF. CDR3 nucleotide sequence: TGCAGTGCTAGGGGGGACACCAACACCGGGGAGCTGTTTTTT.

The gene calls are TRBV12-3 or TRBV12-4 and TRBJ2-2; D gene ambiguous. The V gene lost 6 bases and the J gene lost 3 bases, with 11 bases spanning the gap. This CDR3 is built from 14 residues. The CDR3 here is CASSSDRYTGELFF. For the CDR3, the DNA is TGTGCCAGCAGCAGCGACCGATACACCGGGGAGCTGTTTTTT.

The chain uses TRBV6-2 or TRBV6-3 and TRBJ1-3, with D maybe TRBD1 (6 bases). The CDR3 consists of 16 residues. Trimming removed 6 bases from V and 0 bases from J, with 15 bases in between. The germline V gene has CDR1 MNHEY and CDR2 SVGEGT. CDR3 region: CASRKDSGISGNTIYF. DNA of the CDR3: TGTGCCAGCAGAAAGGACAGTGGGATCTCTGGAAACACCATATATTTT.